This TCR beta chain was sequenced in a study of CD8+ T cells in alopecia areata. Those with alopecia areata gave lesional scalp punch biopsies and peripheral blood. PBMCs yielded sorted CD4+ and CD8+ T cells. Germline V gene sequence: CDR1 SNHLY, CDR2 FYNNEI. The CDR3 is 16 residues long. Unmatched junction bases numbered 5, after V lost 5 bases and J lost 1 base. General study results and limits: Researchers reported that TCR sharing among patients proved less clear than in mice, possibly HLA-linked. Normal skin's resident alphabeta T cells are also sequenced in scalp samples.

RNA, once extracted, was reverse transcribed into cDNA for use as the sequencing template. Profiled with immunoSEQ multiplex PCR; TCRdb holds only in-frame clones, not every one. The sample records about 82,000 clones, 51% being singletons. Note on this clone: Its antigen is as yet unknown.

The V gene is TRBV2, the J gene TRBJ2-3, with 11 bases fitting TRBD1. Sequenced input: NKG2D-high CD8+ T cells sorted from blood. This TCR came from a human donor with alopecia areata. The CDR3 nucleotides read TGTGCCAGCAGTATGAGGACAGGGGGCCGCACAGATACGCAGTATTTT. The encoded protein is CASSMRTGGRTDTQYF.